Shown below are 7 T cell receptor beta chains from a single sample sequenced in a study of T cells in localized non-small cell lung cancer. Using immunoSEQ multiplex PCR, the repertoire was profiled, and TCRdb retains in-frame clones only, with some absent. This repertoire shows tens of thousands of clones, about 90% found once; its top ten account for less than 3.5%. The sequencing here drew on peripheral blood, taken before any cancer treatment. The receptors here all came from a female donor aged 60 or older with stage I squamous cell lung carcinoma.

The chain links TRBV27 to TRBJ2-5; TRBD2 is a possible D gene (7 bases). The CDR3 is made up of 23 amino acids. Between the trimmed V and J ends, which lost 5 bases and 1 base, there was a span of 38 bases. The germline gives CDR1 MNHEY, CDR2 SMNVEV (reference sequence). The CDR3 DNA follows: TGTGCCAGCAGTGCCACAGGGATCCCACGGGGACTACGGCCAGTCTCTTTCCAAGAGACCCAGTACTTC. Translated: CASSATGIPRGLRPVSFQETQYF.

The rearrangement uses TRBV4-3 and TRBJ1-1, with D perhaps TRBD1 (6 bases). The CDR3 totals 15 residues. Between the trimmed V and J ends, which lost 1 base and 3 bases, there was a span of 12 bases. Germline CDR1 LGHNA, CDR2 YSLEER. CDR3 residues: CASSQGVRGDTEAFF. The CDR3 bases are TGCGCCAGCAGCCAAGGAGTGAGGGGGGACACTGAAGCTTTCTTT.

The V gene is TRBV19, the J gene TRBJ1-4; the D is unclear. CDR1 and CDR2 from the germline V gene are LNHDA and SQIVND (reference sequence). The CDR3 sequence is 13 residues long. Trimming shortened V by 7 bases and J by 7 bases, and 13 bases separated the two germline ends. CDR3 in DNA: TGTGCCAGTACGGCAGCGACTGGTGAAAAACTGTTTTTT. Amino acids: CASTAATGEKLFF.

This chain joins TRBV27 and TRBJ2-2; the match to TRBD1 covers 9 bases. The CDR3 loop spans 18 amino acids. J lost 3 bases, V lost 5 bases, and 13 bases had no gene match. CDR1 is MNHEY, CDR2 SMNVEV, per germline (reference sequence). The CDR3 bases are TGTGCCAGCAGTAACTTAGTCCCTTGGACAGGGGACACCGGGGAGCTGTTTTTT. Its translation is CASSNLVPWTGDTGELFF.

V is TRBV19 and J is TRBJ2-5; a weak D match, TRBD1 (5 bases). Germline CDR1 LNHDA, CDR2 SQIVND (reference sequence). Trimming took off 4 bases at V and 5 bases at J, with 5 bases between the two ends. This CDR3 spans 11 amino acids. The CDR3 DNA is TGTGCCAGTAGTAACAGGGAGACCCAGTACTTC. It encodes CASSNRETQYF. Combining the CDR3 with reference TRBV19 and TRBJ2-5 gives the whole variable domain DGGITQSPKYLFRKEGQNVTLSCEQNLNHDAMYWYRQDPGQGLRLIYYSQIVNDFQKGDIAEGYSVSREKKESFPLTVTSAQKNPTAFYLCASSNRETQYFGPGTRLLVL.

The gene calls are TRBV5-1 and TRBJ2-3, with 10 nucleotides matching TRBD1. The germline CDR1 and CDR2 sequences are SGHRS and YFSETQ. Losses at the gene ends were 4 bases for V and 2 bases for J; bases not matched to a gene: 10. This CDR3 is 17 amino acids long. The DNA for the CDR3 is TGCGCCAGCAGCGGAGGGACAGGGGTCCAATTCACAGATACGCAGTATTTT. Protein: CASSGGTGVQFTDTQYF.

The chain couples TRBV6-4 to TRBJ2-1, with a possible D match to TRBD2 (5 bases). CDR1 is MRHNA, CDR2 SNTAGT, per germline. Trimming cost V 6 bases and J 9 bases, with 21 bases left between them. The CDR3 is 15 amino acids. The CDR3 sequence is CASRAQAAYASEQFF. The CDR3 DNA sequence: TGTGCCAGCAGAGCCCAAGCGGCCTACGCGTCTGAGCAGTTCTTC.